Sequencing of this T cell receptor (beta chain) was carried out in a study of T cell responses to AZD1222 COVID-19 vaccine. Findings and caveats of the study: Spike-specific TCR repertoires showed rising breadth and depth after two AZD1222 doses. Most donors were white British and more were female, and clonal diversity was possibly underestimated. Only five or six people who got AZD1222 tested seropositive at baseline.

About this clone: What it binds is unknown.

Assay used: immunoSEQ multiplex PCR; TCRdb lists only in-frame clones, some missing. This table holds about 150,000 clones, 86% found once. CDR3 length equals 10 residues. The germline V gene has CDR1 KGHSH and CDR2 LQKENI. The ends were cut back, 3 bases at V and 6 bases at J, with 1 base in the middle. The TCR comes from an adult in good health. The sequenced sample was peripheral blood, obtained on day 0 of MenACWY control vaccination. This chain links TRBV18 with TRBJ2-3, with unresolved D. The DNA of the CDR3 is TGTGCCAGCTCACCCGATACGCAGTATTTT. Translating it yields CASSPDTQYF.